Sequencing of this T cell receptor (beta chain) was carried out in a study of tumor-infiltrating lymphocytes in primary liver carcinoma. This clonotype was detected only once. This sequence may be a read error, since a much larger clone differs from it by one base. Unsorted whole blood yielded the blood RNA, and germline DNA was also extracted. These patients lived with chronic HBV infection and had never been treated. TCR beta cDNA was prepared out of 450 to 500 ng total RNA by means of a constant-region primer. Libraries of TCR beta came from three nested multiplex PCR rounds with slightly modified ARM-PCR. Forward primers for TRBV1-TRBV30 and a C-beta reverse primer served the first two PCR rounds, at around 11 cycles each. From the multiplex PCR reads, TCRdb called clonotypes with MiXCR, one entry per CDR3 protein. The data show around 330,000 distinct CDR3 sequences, around three fifths seen once.

This CDR3 is built from 13 residues. The germline gives CDR1 SGHNT, CDR2 YYREEE (reference sequence). The sample comprised peripheral blood. The V and J genes are TRBV5-4 and TRBJ2-1, with a weak D call TRBD2 (6 bases). The clonotype was recovered from a woman in her thirties with primary liver carcinoma and hepatitis B virus infection. In nucleotides, the CDR3 is TGTGCCAGCAGCCCAAGACTAGGGAATGAGCAGTCCTTC. Encoded protein: CASSPRLGNEQSF.